A selection of T cell receptor beta chains follows, all from one sample in a study of blood T cell repertoires in COVID-19. The table came from immunoSEQ multiplex PCR; TCRdb's copy has only in-frame clones and leaves some out. Among roughly 380,000 clones listed, 70% to 90% were seen once. The specimen sequenced was peripheral blood. These receptors originate from a woman in her forties with COVID-19, enrolled during active disease. CDR3s include the opening cysteine and the closing phenylalanine or tryptophan. D genes are given only for firm matches. Clone size is not always given. Where it is, it says once, few, many or a class for expanded clones.

cdr3_nt,cdr3_aa,v_call,d_call,j_call,clone_size
TGTGCCACCAGTGAGAAAGTAGCGGGAGTCACAGAGACCCAGTACTTC,CATSEKVAGVTETQYF,TRBV24-1,TRBD2,TRBJ2-5,.
TGTGCCAGTACCCTTTTCGACAGGGCGGCTTCACCCCTCCACTTT,CASTLFDRAASPLHF,TRBV19,TRBD1,TRBJ1-6,.
TGTGCCAGCAGCTTAGAGAGGACACCCCCCTCGAATGAGCAGTTCTTC,CASSLERTPPSNEQFF,TRBV11-1,.,TRBJ2-1,.
TGTGCCAGTAGTATTCGGGGCGGGGGCAATCAGCCCCAGCATTTT,CASSIRGGGNQPQHF,TRBV19,.,TRBJ1-5,.
TGCAGTGCTAGGGAGGGCCGAGCTTTCTTT,CSAREGRAFF,TRBV20-1,.,TRBJ1-1,.
TGCGCCAGCGGGGACAGGGTGGCAGATACGCAGTATTTT,CASGDRVADTQYF,TRBV5-1,TRBD1,TRBJ2-3,.
TGTGCCAGCAGTCCTGAGGCCAGTCGATACTACGAGCAGTACTTC,CASSPEASRYYEQYF,TRBV5-6,.,TRBJ2-7,.
TGTGCCACCGGAGGGGCGGGAGTCCACGAGCAGTACTTC,CATGGAGVHEQYF,TRBV2,TRBD2,TRBJ2-7,.
TGCGCCAGCAGCTCACCGCCGGGCCAGGGCACCGGGGAGCTGTTTTTT,CASSSPPGQGTGELFF,TRBV5-1,.,TRBJ2-2,once
TGTGCCAGCAGTTTGATGACAGGGGCGGACACTGAAGCTTTCTTT,CASSLMTGADTEAFF,TRBV6-5,TRBD1,TRBJ1-1,.
TGTGCCAGCAGCTCCTCTGGGACCCCGGGACTAGATCACTTC,CASSSSGTPGLDHF,TRBV7-9,TRBD2,TRBJ2-7,.
TGCAGCGTTTTGGGACAGGGAAGTACGAACACTGAAGCTTTCTTT,CSVLGQGSTNTEAFF,TRBV29-1,TRBD1,TRBJ1-1,once
TGTGCCAGCACCCAGACTTCAACTAATGAAAAACTGTTTTTT,CASTQTSTNEKLFF,TRBV7-9,.,TRBJ1-4,few
TGCGCCAGCAGAAGTCAGGGGAACACTGAAGCTTTCTTT,CASRSQGNTEAFF,TRBV5-1,.,TRBJ1-1,.
TGTGCCAGCCTCCCGGCAGGGTTAACGGACGAGCAGTACTTC,CASLPAGLTDEQYF,TRBV2,.,TRBJ2-7,.
TGTGCCAGCAGCGTAGGACAGGGTGGTGAAAAACTGTTTTTT,CASSVGQGGEKLFF,TRBV9,TRBD1,TRBJ1-4,.
TGTGCCAGCAGCGTAGGGGGGGGCAATCAGCCCCAGCATTTT,CASSVGGGNQPQHF,TRBV9,.,TRBJ1-5,.
TGTGCCAGCAGTACTCGACAGGGCACAGATACGCAGTATTTT,CASSTRQGTDTQYF,TRBV27,.,TRBJ2-3,.
TGTGCCAGCAGTTTATCAAGACGGGGCGGGGAGCTGTTTTTT,CASSLSRRGGELFF,TRBV27,.,TRBJ2-2,.
TGTGCCAGCAGGGGGAGAGGGAGAACTTTCACAGATACGCAGTATTTT,CASRGRGRTFTDTQYF,TRBV7-2,.,TRBJ2-3,.
TGTGCCAGTAGCCGGACTAGCGGGGCTGCAGATACGCAGTATTTT,CASSRTSGAADTQYF,TRBV19,TRBD2,TRBJ2-3,.